The 18 T cell receptor beta chains reported below all come from one sample, sequenced in a study of T cell repertoires in cytomegalovirus infection. One entry per CDR3 protein results from TCRdb running MiXCR on the reads. This sample carries about 920,000 distinct CDR3 sequences, 31% of them seen once, and the ten largest clones take 11% to 15%. These TCRs are of unknown antigen specificity. The sample consisted of cultured CD8+ T cells from PBMCs, taken from culture after CMV antigen stimulation. Receptor source: a human donor in good health (CMV status not recorded). Some clones in this sample may be carry-over from other donors' samples.

This clonotype was observed many times. A read error may account for a junction end that differs from germline. This chain links TRBV27 with TRBJ1-5; unclear D gene. The length of the CDR3 is 14 residues. In germline, CDR1 is MNHEY, CDR2 SMNVEV (reference sequence). CDR3 sequence (DNA): TGTGCCAGCAGCTTATCGGGGAGCAATCAGCCCCAGCATTTT. Translation gives CASSLSGSNQPQHF.

This clonotype was counted at least ten times. V and J are TRBV12-5 and TRBJ1-1; tentatively, D is TRBD1 (5 bases). The CDR3 length is 12 residues. The V gene lost 1 base and the J gene lost 8 bases, with 8 bases spanning the gap. Per germline, CDR1 LGHNT and CDR2 FRNRAP. The CDR3 region has the DNA TGTGCTAGTGGTTTGGCTGGGACGGAAGCTTTCTTT. Translated: CASGLAGTEAFF. Full variable domain (rest looked up from reference TRBV12-5 and TRBJ1-1): DARVTQTPRHKVTEMGQEVTMRCQPILGHNTVFWYRQTMMQGLELLAYFRNRAPLDDSGMPKDRFSAEMPDATLATLKIQPSEPRDSAVYFCASGLAGTEAFFGQGTRLTVV.

The chain recombines TRBV7-6 with TRBJ2-1; 10 bases are a match to TRBD2. J gave up 6 bases and V 5 bases, and 1 base lay outside the gene matches. The CDR3 contains 13 residues. Germline CDR1 is SGHVS and CDR2 is FNYEAQ. The CDR3 bases are TGTGCCAGCAGCCGGACTAGCGGCAATGAGCAGTTCTTC. This codes for CASSRTSGNEQFF.

V usage is TRBV19 and J usage is TRBJ2-1; D unclear. CDR1 is LNHDA, CDR2 SQIVND, per germline (reference sequence). V shed 7 bases and J shed 4 bases, with 11 bases lying between them. The CDR3 length is 13 residues. CDR3 loop: CASMSSYYNEQFF. DNA of the CDR3: TGTGCCAGTATGAGTTCGTATTACAATGAGCAGTTCTTC.

The genes are TRBV7-9 and TRBJ1-2, with D uncertain. Trimming removed 5 bases at V and 6 bases at J, with 13 bases between. Germline CDR1 reads SEHNR; CDR2 reads FQNEAQ (reference sequence). The CDR3 totals 13 residues. In DNA form, the CDR3 reads TGTGCCAGCAGCCCAGGACCCCCACATGGCTACACCTTC. Translating gives CASSPGPPHGYTF.

This clonotype was seen a few times. The V call is TRBV7-6, the J call TRBJ2-3; 12 positions agree with TRBD2. The CDR3 is 16 amino acids. After removal of 4 bases from V and 0 bases from J, the junction contained 2 bases not matched to a gene. In germline, CDR1 is SGHVS, CDR2 FNYEAQ. This CDR3 reads CASSWTSGASTDTQYF. CDR3 DNA sequence: TGTGCCAGCAGCTGGACTAGCGGGGCGAGCACAGATACGCAGTATTTT.

The chain combines TRBV24-1 with TRBJ2-2; 11 bases line up with TRBD1. This CDR3 is 13 amino acids long. CDR1 is KGHDR and CDR2 is SFDVKD in the germline V gene. V lost 7 bases to trimming and J lost 6 bases; unmatched junction nucleotides: 0. CDR3 in amino acids: CATRGQGAGELFF. Written as DNA, the CDR3 is TGTGCCACCAGGGGACAGGGGGCCGGGGAGCTGTTTTTT.

The table lists this clonotype with many counts. V usage is TRBV7-2 and J usage is TRBJ2-1, with TRBD2 identical over 10 bases. The CDR3 length is 18 residues. The germline gives CDR1 SGHTA, CDR2 FQGNSA. V lost 4 bases to trimming and J lost 6 bases; unmatched junction nucleotides: 15. For the CDR3, the DNA is TGTGCCAGCAGCTCCCCTAGGGCCTTAGCGGGGGGTTTCAATGAGCAGTTCTTC. Translation: CASSSPRALAGGFNEQFF.

On this clonotype itself: It may be a read error: a sequence one base away is much more abundant. This chain joins TRBV7-2 and TRBJ1-6; D call uncertain. Germline CDR1 reads SGHTA; CDR2 reads FQGNSA. CDR3 length equals 13 residues. The CDR3 sequence is CASSLGVNPPLHF. The CDR3 coding sequence is TGTGCCAGCAGCTTAGGGGTTAATCCACCCCTCCACTTT.

This clonotype was found many times. The V gene is TRBV4-2, the J gene TRBJ2-5, with D hard to call. The V and J ends lost 0 bases and 6 bases respectively, with 5 bases between them. The germline gives CDR1 LGHNA, CDR2 YNFKEQ. The CDR3 has 12 amino acids. Here the CDR3 DNA reads TGTGCCAGCAGCCAAGATCTGAAGACCCAGTACTTC. Protein product: CASSQDLKTQYF.

There are a few counts of this clonotype. This chain connects TRBV29-1 to TRBJ2-2, with a possible D match to TRBD1 (5 bases). The ends were cut back, 2 bases at V and 7 bases at J, with 17 bases in the middle. Germline CDR1 reads SQVTM; CDR2 reads ANQGSEA. The CDR3 runs 15 residues. CDR3 coding DNA: TGCAGCGTTGAATTGGGGCAGGGATGGGGCGGGGAGCTGTTTTTT. Protein sequence: CSVELGQGWGGELFF.

The chain is built from TRBV12-3 or TRBV12-4 and TRBJ1-4; the D is unclear. CDR3 length: 8 amino acids. V was clipped by 10 bases and J by 14 bases, with 8 bases between them. In DNA, the CDR3 is TGTGCCATCGACCGGCTGTTTTTT. This encodes CAIDRLFF.

The chain couples TRBV19 to TRBJ2-1; weak D call: TRBD1 (5 bases). Trimming pared 2 bases from V and 3 bases from J, leaving 8 bases between. The CDR3 has 14 residues. Looked up from germline, CDR1 is LNHDA and CDR2 is SQIVND (reference sequence). The DNA of the CDR3 is TGTGCCAGTAGTATACAGACAGACTACAATGAGCAGTTCTTC. Protein product: CASSIQTDYNEQFF.

The chain recombines TRBV3-1 with TRBJ1-1; D uncertain. Germline CDR1 LGHDT, CDR2 YNNKEL (reference sequence). The CDR3 length is 13 residues. Trimming left V 5 bases short and J 3 bases short, with 10 bases between. In DNA, the CDR3 is TGTGCCAGCAGCTACACGCTCGACACTGAAGCTTTCTTT. Protein product: CASSYTLDTEAFF.

V gene TRBV6-2 or TRBV6-3 combines with J gene TRBJ2-1; 8 bases map to TRBD1. This CDR3 is built from 18 residues. The V segment lost 2 bases and the J segment 2 bases; nucleotides outside the gene matches: 11. The germline V gene encodes CDR1 MNHEY and CDR2 SVGEGT. The CDR3 loop reads CASSYPTSTGVPYNEQFF. The CDR3 DNA is TGTGCCAGCAGTTACCCAACGTCGACAGGGGTTCCCTACAATGAGCAGTTCTTC.

Many counts were recorded for this clonotype. The J gene is TRBJ2-1, the V gene TRBV4-1; 8 nucleotides align to TRBD2. Trimming took 5 bases from V and 8 from J; bases not matched to a gene: 11. This CDR3 is 15 amino acids long. Looked up from germline, CDR1 is MGHRA and CDR2 is YSYEKL. Here the CDR3 DNA reads TGCGCCAGCAGCGTATTCGGGACTAGGGCCCATGAGCAGTTCTTC. Its translation: CASSVFGTRAHEQFF.

The gene calls are TRBV12-3 or TRBV12-4 and TRBJ1-1, with unresolved D. The V gene lost 2 bases and the J gene lost 5 bases, with 12 bases spanning the gap. CDR3 size: 14 residues. The CDR3 is CASSLQLLGTEAFF. In DNA, the CDR3 is TGTGCCAGCAGTTTACAGCTCCTTGGTACTGAAGCTTTCTTT.

The V and J genes are TRBV29-1 and TRBJ1-2; D is undetermined. Germline values: CDR1 SQVTM, CDR2 ANQGSEA. The CDR3 contains 14 residues. V was clipped by 0 bases and J by 3 bases, with 11 bases between them. The CDR3 nucleotides read TGCAGCGTTGAAGAGAAGCGACGGTACTATGGCTACACCTTC. Translation gives CSVEEKRRYYGYTF.